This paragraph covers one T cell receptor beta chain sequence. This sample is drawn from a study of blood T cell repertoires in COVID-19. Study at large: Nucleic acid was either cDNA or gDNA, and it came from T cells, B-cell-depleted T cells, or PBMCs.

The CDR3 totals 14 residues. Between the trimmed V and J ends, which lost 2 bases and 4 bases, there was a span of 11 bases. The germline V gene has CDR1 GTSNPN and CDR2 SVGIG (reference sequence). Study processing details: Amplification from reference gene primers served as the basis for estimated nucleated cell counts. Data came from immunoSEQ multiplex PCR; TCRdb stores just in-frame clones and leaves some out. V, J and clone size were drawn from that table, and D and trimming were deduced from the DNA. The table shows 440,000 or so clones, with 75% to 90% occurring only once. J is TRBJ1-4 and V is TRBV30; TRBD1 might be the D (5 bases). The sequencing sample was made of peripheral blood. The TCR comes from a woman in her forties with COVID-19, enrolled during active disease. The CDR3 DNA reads TGTGCCTGGAGTCAGACAGCCCGTAATGAAAAACTGTTTTTT. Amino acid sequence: CAWSQTARNEKLFF.